Listed below are T cell receptor beta chains from one sample, sequenced in a study of T-cell reconstitution after alpha-beta-depleted transplantation in children. TCRdb redid the calling of the PCR reads with MiXCR, one entry per CDR3 protein. In the table there are hundreds of thousands of distinct CDR3 sequences, 20% to 25% of which are singletons. The material was PBMCs, mostly from graft donor cells, obtained 360 days after TCRalphabeta/CD19-depleted stem cell transplant. The receptors derive from a boy less than two years old who had a stem cell transplant for acute myeloid leukemia, so the T cells may come from the graft donor. The CDR3 runs from the conserved cysteine through the conserved F or W.

>TRBV29-1|TRBJ2-3
CSVLSSGSSTDTQYF
>TRBV12-3/TRBV12-4|TRBJ2-5
CASSLGRGGQIRETQYF
>TRBV6-5|TRBJ2-3
CASSYRDRGPREADTQYF
>TRBV20-1|TRBJ2-1
CSAMDRSDNEQFF
>TRBV5-1|TRBJ2-3
CASSLWGTGTDTQYF
>TRBV20-1|TRBJ2-1
CSATGLAGYNEQFF
>TRBV19|TRBJ1-1
CASSIDGDPEDTEAFF
>TRBV12-3/TRBV12-4|TRBJ1-6
CASGQGGWNSPLHF
>TRBV20-1|TRBJ2-1
CSAWRVDRPNNEQFF
>TRBV5-4|TRBJ2-2
CASSRSEGRLFF